This T cell receptor beta chain appears in the sequencing data of a study of blood T cell repertoires in COVID-19. Study-wide context: Samples taken during acute and convalescent COVID-19 were collected in the United States, Italy and Spain.

The method was immunoSEQ multiplex PCR; TCRdb's version includes in-frame clones alone and lacks a portion of them. This table holds under 250,000 clones, approximately 90% found once. With 6 bases removed from V and 6 bases from J, the gap between germline ends came to 17 bases. Germline CDR1 MNHEY, CDR2 SVGAGI. The CDR3 has 15 residues. Sequenced input: peripheral blood. This sequence joins TRBV6-5 and TRBJ2-2; D possibly corresponds to TRBD2 (6 bases). This clonotype was sampled from a man in his fifties or sixties with COVID-19, enrolled during active disease. The CDR3 bases are TGTGCCAGCAGCCCCCTGGCTAGCGCCGCCGGGGAGCTGTTTTTT. Its protein product is CASSPLASAAGELFF.